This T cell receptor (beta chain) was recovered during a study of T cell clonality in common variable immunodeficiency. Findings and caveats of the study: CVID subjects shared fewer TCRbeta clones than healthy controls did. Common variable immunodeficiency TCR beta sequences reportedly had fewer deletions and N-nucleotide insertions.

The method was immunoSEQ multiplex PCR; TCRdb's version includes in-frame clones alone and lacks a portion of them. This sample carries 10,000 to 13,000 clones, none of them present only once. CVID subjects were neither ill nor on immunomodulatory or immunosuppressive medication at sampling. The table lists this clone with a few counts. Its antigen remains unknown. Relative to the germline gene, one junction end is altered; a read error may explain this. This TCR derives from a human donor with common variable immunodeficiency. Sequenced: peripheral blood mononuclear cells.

The CDR3 bases that were read are TGTGCTAGCAGAGTAGCGCGGGACTTGAACACTGAA. This sequence encodes CASRVARDLNTE. The CDR3 in full is CASRVARDLNTEAFF. The rearrangement uses TRBV7-7 and TRBJ1-1; D is perhaps TRBD1 (5 bases). The read terminates 3 residues before the CDR3 end, so the remaining end is supplied by the germline J gene. Germline lookup yields CDR1 SSHAT and CDR2 FNYEAQ (reference sequence). The CDR3 is made up of 15 amino acids.